Presented here are 14 T cell receptor beta chains from one specimen sequenced in a study of T cells in Graves' hyperthyroidism and ophthalmopathy. The TCR beta CDR3 regions underwent amplification using RNA transcripts as the source. First-round RT-PCR targeting the TCR CDR3 was performed with the HTBI primer set. TCRdb recomputed calls from the multiplex PCR reads with MiXCR, one row per CDR3 protein. This table has fewer than 700,000 distinct CDR3 sequences, around 16% appearing once. Sequencing used blood. These TCRs come from a woman aged 25 to 39 with Graves' hyperthyroidism.

This clonotype was counted many times. The CDR3 loop reads CASGDGGLGTDTQYF. The CDR3 DNA is TGTGCCAGCGGAGACGGGGGGCTTGGCACAGATACGCAGTATTTT. V gene TRBV7-6 combines with J gene TRBJ2-3; possible D gene TRBD2, 7 bases. Germline values: CDR1 SGHVS, CDR2 FNYEAQ. The CDR3 contains 15 residues. Between the trimmed V and J ends, which lost 8 bases and 1 base, there was a span of 16 bases.

This clonotype came up many times. J is TRBJ1-6 and V is TRBV2; the D gene is possibly TRBD1 (6 bases). CDR1 is SNHLY, CDR2 FYNNEI, per germline. The V end lost 6 bases, the J end lost 3 bases, and 12 bases lay between the germline ends. This CDR3 is 15 amino acids long. Here the CDR3 reads CASRLPGVYNSPLHF. The CDR3 DNA reads as TGTGCCAGCAGACTACCAGGGGTCTATAATTCACCCCTCCACTTT.

This clonotype has ten or more counts. The chain links TRBV2 to TRBJ2-3, with TRBD2 matching over 9 bases. This CDR3 is 16 amino acids long. The V gene's germline CDR1 is SNHLY and CDR2 FYNNEI. V lost 6 bases, J lost 9 bases, and 16 bases stayed unmatched. Here the CDR3 reads CASRLLAGGPINTQYF. CDR3 coding DNA: TGTGCCAGCAGGCTTCTGGCGGGAGGGCCGATCAACACGCAGTATTTT.

This clonotype was seen ten or more times. V and J are TRBV3-1 and TRBJ2-1; the match to TRBD2 covers 10 bases. V gave up 0 bases and J gave up 4 bases; unmatched junction bases: 3. Germline CDR1 is LGHDT and CDR2 is YNNKEL (reference sequence). The CDR3 totals 16 residues. For the CDR3, the DNA is TGTGCCAGCAGCCAAGATGGACTAGCGGCATACAATGAGCAGTTCTTC. This sequence encodes CASSQDGLAAYNEQFF.

Only a few counts were recorded for this clonotype. The V call is TRBV20-1, the J call TRBJ2-1; no clear D gene. Deletions cut 0 bases from V and 0 bases from J, with 9 bases between. The CDR3 runs to 15 residues. From germline, CDR1 is DFQATT and CDR2 SNEGSKA (reference sequence). The CDR3 DNA is TGCAGTGCTAGAGATCTAAGTAGCTCCTACAATGAGCAGTTCTTC. Translated: CSARDLSSSYNEQFF.

The V gene is TRBV6-2 or TRBV6-3, the J gene TRBJ1-2; 8 nucleotides match TRBD1. The germline V gene encodes CDR1 MNHEY and CDR2 SVGEGT. This CDR3 spans 15 amino acids. The J segment lost 2 bases and the V segment lost 2 bases, leaving 4 bases of the junction unmatched. The CDR3 DNA sequence: TGTGCCAGCAGTTACACATGGACAGGGAACTATGGCTACACCTTC. The encoded protein is CASSYTWTGNYGYTF.

This clonotype has more than one count but fewer than ten. The chain is built from TRBV19 and TRBJ2-2, with no clear D. Germline V gene sequence: CDR1 LNHDA, CDR2 SQIVND (reference sequence). The CDR3 length is 12 residues. Deletions cut 3 bases from V and 7 bases from J, with 6 bases between. This chain's CDR3 is CASSIVDGELFF. As DNA, the CDR3 is TGTGCCAGTAGTATTGTCGACGGGGAGCTGTTTTTT.

This clonotype has ten or more counts. This chain joins TRBV28 and TRBJ2-7; no firm D call. Germline V gene data show CDR1 as MDHEN and CDR2 as SYDVKM. Deletions cut 6 bases from V and 3 bases from J, with 12 bases between. The CDR3 runs to 13 residues. The DNA of the CDR3 is TGTGCCAGCAGGCCCGGGCACCACTACGAGCAGTACTTC. This translates into CASRPGHHYEQYF.

V and J are TRBV11-2 and TRBJ2-6; a weak D match, TRBD2 (6 bases). CDR3 length: 17 amino acids. Germline lookup yields CDR1 SGHAT and CDR2 FQNNGV. V was trimmed by 1 base and J by 4 bases, leaving 14 bases between them. The CDR3 region is CASSLGYGGPGANVLTF. For the CDR3, the DNA is TGTGCCAGCAGCTTAGGATACGGGGGACCCGGGGCCAACGTCCTGACTTTC.

Ten or more counts support this clonotype. This rearrangement joins TRBV7-9 to TRBJ1-5; no clear D. CDR1 SEHNR and CDR2 FQNEAQ come from the germline V gene (reference sequence). V gave up 5 bases and J gave up 3 bases, with 8 bases separating them. The CDR3 runs to 13 residues. CDR3 sequence reads: CASSRSLNQPQHF. The CDR3 DNA follows: TGTGCCAGCAGCCGTTCCCTCAATCAGCCCCAGCATTTT. The full variable domain, with the rest looked up from reference TRBV7-9 and TRBJ1-5, is DTGVSQNPRHKITKRGQNVTFRCDPISEHNRLYWYRQTLGQGPEFLTYFQNEAQLEKSRLLSDRFSAERPKGSFSTLEIQRTEQGDSAMYLCASSRSLNQPQHFGDGTRLSIL.

This clonotype was detected ten times or more. The rearrangement joins TRBV18 to TRBJ2-3, with D perhaps given as TRBD1 or TRBD2 (5 bases each). This CDR3 region has 15 residues. V was clipped by 0 bases and J by 7 bases, with 14 bases between them. Germline V gene lookup returns CDR1 KGHSH and CDR2 LQKENI. The CDR3 here is CASSPPEGTANTQYF. CDR3 coding DNA: TGTGCCAGCTCACCACCCGAAGGGACGGCTAATACGCAGTATTTT.

This clonotype was found many times. CDR3 nucleotides: TGTGCCAGCAGCTTCGTACTAGCGGGTTCGGATGAGCAGTTCTTC. As protein: CASSFVLAGSDEQFF. J is TRBJ2-1 and V is TRBV7-2; 9 bases match TRBD2. The length of the CDR3 is 15 residues. In germline, CDR1 is SGHTA, CDR2 FQGNSA. With 3 bases clipped from V and 8 bases from J, the junction kept 8 bases outside the gene matches.

In this sample, this clonotype turned up many times. J is TRBJ2-1 and V is TRBV12-3 or TRBV12-4, with D uncertain. The germline V and J ends were trimmed by 5 bases and 7 bases, with 15 bases remaining between them. The CDR3 is 14 residues long. The CDR3, as DNA: TGTGCCAGCAGTATACTGACATTTTTTAATGAGCAGTTCTTC. Its protein is CASSILTFFNEQFF.

Turning to this clonotype: Here the CDR3 omits its conserved ending phenylalanine or tryptophan, so a read error is the likely source. The chain combines TRBV28 with TRBJ1-1; D remains ambiguous. CDR1 is MDHEN and CDR2 is SYDVKM in the germline V gene. CDR3 length: 13 residues. The V gene lost 2 bases and the J gene lost 2 bases, with 6 bases spanning the gap. The CDR3: CASSLGLNTEAFY. As DNA, the CDR3 is TGTGCCAGCAGTTTAGGGCTCAACACTGAAGCTTTCTAT.